This is a list of T cell receptor beta chains from one sample in a study of blood T cell repertoires in COVID-19. Only in-frame clones appear in the TCRdb table, and some are missing; sequencing was by immunoSEQ multiplex PCR. This table holds a few hundred thousand clones, 85% to 90% found once. The sample consisted of peripheral blood. The receptor source for this set is a woman aged 60-75 years with COVID-19, enrolled during active disease. Each CDR3 is given with its conserved first and last residue. The D gene is left open where the match is weak. Clone size appears in some rows only: once, few, many, or a class for an expanded clone.

TRBV10-3	few	TRBJ1-1	.	CAISETPLGGNTEAFF	TGTGCCATCAGTGAAACCCCACTGGGGGGGAACACTGAAGCTTTCTTT
TRBV27	.	TRBJ1-1	.	CASSLSARAMNTEAFF	TGTGCCAGCAGTTTATCTGCCAGGGCCATGAACACTGAAGCTTTCTTT
TRBV27	once	TRBJ1-1	.	CASSWHQNTEAFF	TGTGCCAGCAGTTGGCATCAAAACACTGAAGCTTTCTTT
TRBV7-9	.	TRBJ2-5	TRBD1	CASSWAGTGGETQYF	TGTGCCAGCAGCTGGGCCGGGACAGGCGGAGAGACCCAGTACTTC
TRBV7-9	.	TRBJ1-1	TRBD1	CASSRDRGSEAFF	TGTGCCAGCAGCCGGGACAGGGGGTCTGAAGCTTTCTTT
TRBV19	.	TRBJ2-7	.	CASGGGGPYEQYF	TGTGCCAGCGGAGGGGGGGGCCCCTACGAGCAGTACTTC
TRBV6-2/TRBV6-3	.	TRBJ1-1	TRBD1	CASSYGQGYPEAFF	TGTGCCAGCAGTTACGGACAGGGCTACCCTGAAGCTTTCTTT
TRBV10-3	.	TRBJ1-1	.	CAISPHMGGDMNTEAFF	TGTGCCATCAGTCCCCATATGGGGGGGGATATGAACACTGAAGCTTTCTTT
TRBV2	once	TRBJ1-1	.	CASRVDRPRGHTEAFF	TGTGCCAGCAGGGTCGATAGGCCCCGAGGGCACACTGAAGCTTTCTTT
TRBV10-3	.	TRBJ1-6	TRBD1	CAISADKTGSYNSPLHF	TGTGCCATCAGTGCCGATAAGACAGGGTCCTATAATTCACCCCTCCACTTT
TRBV3-1/TRBV3-2	.	TRBJ2-7	.	CASSQSRGGVEQYF	TGCGCCAGCAGCCAGTCGCGGGGTGGGGTCGAGCAGTACTTC
TRBV3-1/TRBV3-2	.	TRBJ1-2	TRBD1	CASSQADRGHYGYTF	TGTGCCAGCAGCCAAGCGGACAGGGGACACTATGGCTACACCTTC
TRBV6-2/TRBV6-3	.	TRBJ2-5	TRBD1	CASSPLIGTASRETQYF	TGTGCCAGCAGTCCACTTATCGGGACAGCCTCTAGAGAGACCCAGTACTTC
TRBV5-5	.	TRBJ2-6	.	CASSPHTPGHLISGANVLTF	TGTGCCAGCAGCCCTCACACCCCCGGACACCTTATCTCTGGGGCCAACGTCCTGACTTTC
TRBV19	.	TRBJ1-1	.	CASSSYPINRNTEAFF	TGTGCCAGTAGCTCCTACCCCATAAACCGGAACACTGAAGCTTTCTTT
TRBV19	.	TRBJ2-1	.	CASSSRREAYNEQFF	TGTGCCAGTAGTAGCCGGAGGGAGGCCTACAATGAGCAGTTCTTC